This T cell receptor beta chain derives from a study of regulatory T cells. Study-wide results and caveats: In patients, unique TRB V-J pairs were restricted and V/J usage skewed, especially in Tregs. Hydrophobic residues at CDR3 positions 6 and 7 were enriched in conventional CD4+ T cells of CD3G-deficient patients.

The primer mix had 52 TRBV and 13 TRBJ primers. The table came from immunoSEQ multiplex PCR; TCRdb's copy has only in-frame clones and leaves some out. Among 25,000 or so clones listed, over 75% were seen once. The germline gives CDR1 MNHNS, CDR2 SASEGT. Trimming pared 4 bases from V and 6 bases from J, leaving 19 bases between. The CDR3 loop spans 15 amino acids. Regulatory (CD25-high CD127-low) and conventional (CD25-low CD127-high) CD4+ T cells were sorted separately. About this clone: Its antigen is not known.

J is TRBJ2-7 and V is TRBV6-1, with a tentative D call TRBD2 (5 bases). The receptor comes from a child under 18 with CD3G deficiency. The sample was conventional CD4+ T cells sorted from blood. This CDR3 is CASSALVRAWGEQYF. CDR3 DNA: TGTGCCAGCAGTGCACTAGTCCGGGCTTGGGGCGAGCAGTACTTC.